One sample yielded the 28 T cell receptor beta chains listed below, sequenced in a study of cytomegalovirus exposure and HLA in healthy donors. Vbeta (60) and Jbeta (13) primers were used in the PCR. Sequencing was performed with immunoSEQ multiplex PCR; in TCRdb, only in-frame clones are kept and a portion is missing. Here the sample spans about 76,000 clones, 60% to 75% being singletons. The sequenced sample was PBMCs. The receptors come from a woman in her thirties or forties in good health and CMV-seropositive.

The V call is TRBV30, the J call TRBJ2-1; 8 bases agree with TRBD2. There are 16 residues in the CDR3. Germline CDR1 and CDR2: GTSNPN and SVGIG (reference sequence). V lost 0 bases, J lost 8 bases, and 12 bases stayed unmatched. The CDR3 spells CAWSVRRSSGLDEQFF. The CDR3 nucleotides read TGTGCCTGGAGTGTACGACGCTCTAGCGGGTTGGATGAGCAGTTCTTC.

The chain couples TRBV7-8 to TRBJ2-5; 7 bases align to TRBD1. Germline lookup yields CDR1 SGHVS and CDR2 FQNEAQ. The trim removed 5 bases at V and 3 bases at J, leaving 6 bases unmatched. The CDR3 consists of 14 residues. CDR3 residues: CASSLMGQKETQYF. DNA of the CDR3: TGTGCCAGCAGCCTGATGGGACAGAAAGAGACCCAGTACTTC.

The CDR3 sequence: CASSWDTLRNYGYTF. The CDR3 region has the DNA TGTGCCAGCAGTTGGGACACGCTCCGCAACTATGGCTACACCTTC. This chain links TRBV6-6 with TRBJ1-2; TRBD1 might be the D (6 bases). V was cut by 4 bases and J by 2 bases, with 14 bases left in between. From germline, CDR1 is MNHNY and CDR2 SVGAGI (reference sequence). This CDR3 has 15 residues.

V and J are TRBV6-5 and TRBJ1-2, with D perhaps matching TRBD1 (5 bases). With 0 bases removed from V and 2 bases from J, the gap between germline ends came to 7 bases. The CDR3 runs to 14 residues. Germline loops: CDR1 MNHEY, CDR2 SVGAGI. CDR3 sequence: CASSYSTVNYGYTF. Here the CDR3 DNA reads TGTGCCAGCAGTTACTCGACAGTCAACTATGGCTACACCTTC.

The rearrangement links TRBV7-9 to TRBJ1-4; no firm D call. This CDR3 contains 13 residues. Germline V gene data show CDR1 as SEHNR and CDR2 as FQNEAQ (reference sequence). Trimming took off 1 base at V and 4 bases at J, with 4 bases between the two ends. CDR3 sequence (DNA): TGTGCCAGCAGCTTAGGAGATAATGAAAAACTGTTTTTT. It encodes CASSLGDNEKLFF.

This chain uses TRBV6-5 with TRBJ2-7; no definite D call. V was trimmed by 0 bases and J by 4 bases, leaving 13 bases between them. The CDR3 runs to 15 residues. Germline-derived CDR1 and CDR2 are MNHEY and SVGAGI. The CDR3 region has the DNA TGTGCCAGCAGTTACTCCTACTCTGCCGATTACGAGCAGTACTTC. Amino acids: CASSYSYSADYEQYF.

The rearrangement links TRBV5-4 to TRBJ1-1; maybe TRBD1 (5 bases). The CDR3 is made up of 17 amino acids. V was pared by 4 bases and J by 0 bases, with 19 bases between. Germline CDR1 is SGHNT and CDR2 is YYREEE (reference sequence). As DNA, the CDR3 is TGTGCCAGCAGCCCTACAGGCCCGGGCCATATGAACACTGAAGCTTTCTTT. Residues: CASSPTGPGHMNTEAFF. The variable domain in full, completed from reference TRBV5-4 and TRBJ1-1, reads ETGVTQSPTHLIKTRGQQVTLRCSSQSGHNTVSWYQQALGQGPQFIFQYYREEENGRGNFPPRFSGLQFPNYSSELNVNALELDDSALYLCASSPTGPGHMNTEAFFGQGTRLTVV.

This clone was counted between two and nine times. The genes are TRBV9 and TRBJ1-2, with D possibly matching TRBD1 (5 bases). With 4 bases removed from V and 4 bases from J, the gap between germline ends came to 14 bases. Germline V lookup: CDR1 SGDLS, CDR2 YYNGEE. This CDR3 region has 14 residues. This CDR3 reads CASSLSPGPYGYTF. CDR3 DNA sequence: TGTGCCAGCAGCCTTAGCCCAGGGCCCTATGGCTACACCTTC.

The V gene is TRBV4-2, the J gene TRBJ2-7, with a weak D call TRBD2 (5 bases). Germline V lookup: CDR1 LGHNA, CDR2 YNFKEQ. This CDR3 comprises 16 residues. V was clipped by 0 bases and J by 0 bases, with 12 bases between them. CDR3 residues: CASSQEAGGLSYEQYF. CDR3 DNA: TGTGCCAGCAGCCAAGAGGCGGGTGGGCTCTCCTACGAGCAGTACTTC.

J is TRBJ1-4 and V is TRBV30; no firm D call. This CDR3 comprises 12 residues. CDR1 and CDR2 from the germline V gene are GTSNPN and SVGIG (reference sequence). Deletions cut 3 bases from V and 4 bases from J, with 6 bases between. This CDR3 reads CAWSDINEKLFF. The CDR3 DNA follows: TGTGCCTGGAGCGACATTAATGAAAAACTGTTTTTT.

The chain is built from TRBV7-2 and TRBJ2-2; D is undetermined. Germline values: CDR1 SGHTA, CDR2 FQGNSA. The CDR3 runs 15 residues. V was pared by 5 bases and J by 3 bases, with 13 bases between. This CDR3 is CASSPSTMDTGELFF. The CDR3, as DNA: TGTGCCAGCAGCCCAAGTACTATGGACACCGGGGAGCTGTTTTTT.

The chain recombines TRBV5-1 with TRBJ2-3; D possibly corresponds to TRBD1 (8 bases). V was pared by 5 bases and J by 0 bases, with 22 bases between. The CDR3 covers 18 residues. Germline assignment: CDR1 SGHRS and CDR2 YFSETQ. As DNA, the CDR3 is TGCGCCAGCAGGGGAGGGACAGGACTTACAATTAGCACAGATACGCAGTATTTT. Residues: CASRGGTGLTISTDTQYF.

This clone showed up just a few times. This CDR3 reads CASSPRNRGDFEAFF. DNA for the CDR3: TGTGCCAGTAGTCCCCGGAACAGGGGGGACTTTGAAGCTTTCTTT. The V call is TRBV19, the J call TRBJ1-1; TRBD1 matches at 8 bases. The germline V gene encodes CDR1 LNHDA and CDR2 SQIVND (reference sequence). The CDR3 has 15 amino acids. Unmatched junction bases numbered 12, after V lost 5 bases and J lost 7 bases.

The chain joins TRBV7-9 to TRBJ1-4; tentative D call: TRBD1 (5 bases). Germline-derived CDR1 and CDR2 are SEHNR and FQNEAQ (reference sequence). The CDR3 is made up of 17 amino acids. V was trimmed by 1 base and J by 0 bases, leaving 12 bases between them. CDR3 sequence reads: CASSLGQGRTTNEKLFF. DNA for the CDR3: TGTGCCAGCAGCTTAGGGCAGGGTCGAACAACTAATGAAAAACTGTTTTTT. Together with reference TRBV7-9 and TRBJ1-4, the CDR3 gives the full variable domain: DTGVSQNPRHKITKRGQNVTFRCDPISEHNRLYWYRQTLGQGPEFLTYFQNEAQLEKSRLLSDRFSAERPKGSFSTLEIQRTEQGDSAMYLCASSLGQGRTTNEKLFFGSGTQLSVL.

The chain uses TRBV30 and TRBJ1-6, with a weak D call TRBD1 (6 bases). V gave up 1 base and J gave up 2 bases, with 24 bases separating them. Germline V CDR1 and CDR2: GTSNPN, SVGIG (reference sequence). The CDR3 sequence is 20 residues long. CDR3 amino acids: CAWSASTIMDRTTYNSPLHF. The CDR3 DNA is TGTGCCTGGAGTGCCTCGACCATCATGGACAGAACTACCTATAATTCACCCCTCCACTTT.

This chain joins TRBV5-8 and TRBJ2-5, with D possibly TRBD1 on 5 matching bases. The CDR3 spans 15 residues. The V gene lost 3 bases and the J gene lost 1 base, with 13 bases spanning the gap. The germline gives CDR1 SGHTS, CDR2 YDEGEE. CDR3: CASSSALGAQETQYF. CDR3 bases: TGTGCCAGCAGCTCGGCCTTAGGGGCCCAAGAGACCCAGTACTTC.

This clone was counted between two and nine times. The rearrangement uses TRBV6-1 and TRBJ2-7; TRBD1 aligns across 11 bases. The CDR3 runs to 15 residues. The J segment lost 3 bases and the V segment lost 2 bases, leaving 3 bases of the junction unmatched. The V gene's germline CDR1 is MNHNS and CDR2 SASEGT. CDR3 in DNA: TGTGCCAGCAGTGAACTGGGACAGGGGGACTACGAGCAGTACTTC. Translated, it gives CASSELGQGDYEQYF.

V usage is TRBV4-1 and J usage is TRBJ1-2; D is possibly TRBD1 (5 bases). V was pared by 3 bases and J by 5 bases, with 16 bases between. The length of the CDR3 is 15 residues. Germline CDR1 and CDR2: MGHRA and YSYEKL. The CDR3 here is CASSHDRGGLYGYTF. The CDR3 DNA is TGCGCCAGCAGCCACGATAGGGGAGGTTTGTATGGCTACACCTTC.

This clone occurred a few times. The CDR3, as DNA: TGCGCCAGCAGCCAAGAGTCAGTTCTGAATGAAAAACTGTTTTTT. Protein sequence: CASSQESVLNEKLFF. The J gene is TRBJ1-4, the V gene TRBV4-1, with D unresolved. The germline V gene encodes CDR1 MGHRA and CDR2 YSYEKL. CDR3 length: 15 residues. V was clipped by 0 bases and J by 5 bases, with 10 bases between them.

This clone turned up a few times. The chain couples TRBV30 to TRBJ1-1; D call uncertain. Between the trimmed V and J ends, which lost 5 bases and 8 bases, there was a span of 21 bases. CDR1 is GTSNPN and CDR2 is SVGIG in the germline V gene (reference sequence). This CDR3 is built from 14 residues. The CDR3 loop reads CAWARTGMVSEAFF. The CDR3 region has the DNA TGTGCCTGGGCCCGAACGGGGATGGTGTCCGAAGCTTTCTTT.

V gene TRBV30 combines with J gene TRBJ1-5; 7 bases are a match to TRBD1. The CDR3 consists of 14 residues. The V gene end was trimmed by 5 bases and the J gene end by 1 base; junction bases not matched to a gene: 5. Per germline, CDR1 GTSNPN and CDR2 SVGIG (reference sequence). The CDR3 coding sequence is TGTGCCTGGGCCGGGACAGCGAGCAATCAGCCCCAGCATTTT. This translates into CAWAGTASNQPQHF.

The gene calls are TRBV6-1 and TRBJ2-3, with 7 bases lining up with TRBD1. From germline, CDR1 is MNHNS and CDR2 SASEGT. J gave up 2 bases and V 4 bases, and 9 bases lay outside the gene matches. This CDR3 is 16 amino acids long. The CDR3 sequence is CASSARTGAHTDTQYF. Written as DNA, the CDR3 is TGTGCCAGCAGTGCTAGAACAGGGGCCCACACAGATACGCAGTATTTT.

This chain uses TRBV7-2 with TRBJ1-2; 12 bases line up with TRBD1. Germline V gene lookup returns CDR1 SGHTA and CDR2 FQGNSA. The ends lost 5 bases at V and 8 bases at J; junction bases unmatched: 15. The CDR3 has 17 amino acids. In DNA, the CDR3 is TGTGCCAGCAGCCCGAAGCTGGCCGGGACAGGGGGCGGGGGCTACACCTTC. Its protein product is CASSPKLAGTGGGGYTF.

Only a few counts were recorded for this clone. V gene TRBV19 combines with J gene TRBJ1-1, with D unclear. The germline V gene has CDR1 LNHDA and CDR2 SQIVND (reference sequence). This CDR3 contains 14 residues. The V gene lost 4 bases and the J gene lost 6 bases, with 15 bases spanning the gap. DNA for the CDR3: TGTGCCAGTAGTACCCTAACAGCCCCGCCTGAAGCTTTCTTT. It translates to CASSTLTAPPEAFF.

The chain joins TRBV29-1 to TRBJ2-7, with a possible D match to TRBD1 (5 bases). V dropped 4 bases and J dropped 1 base, with 17 bases sitting between them. The CDR3 spans 15 residues. Germline CDR1 reads SQVTM; CDR2 reads ANQGSEA. CDR3 bases: TGCAGCGTTGGGGGCGAGATTAACACTTCCTACGAGCAGTACTTC. Its protein product is CSVGGEINTSYEQYF.

V usage is TRBV2 and J usage is TRBJ2-5; D may be TRBD1 (6 bases). Germline CDR1 reads SNHLY; CDR2 reads FYNNEI. The CDR3 is 15 amino acids. V was shortened by 8 bases and J by 1 base, with 17 bases between the two germline ends. CDR3 region: CASQLLGHFQETQYF. The DNA of the CDR3 is TGTGCCAGCCAGCTACTGGGACACTTCCAAGAGACCCAGTACTTC.

A single count supports this clone. This rearrangement joins TRBV2 to TRBJ1-3, with 7 bases fitting TRBD1. CDR3 size: 13 residues. The trim removed 6 bases at V and 2 bases at J, leaving 1 base unmatched. CDR1 is SNHLY, CDR2 FYNNEI, per germline. CDR3 residues: CASRGTAGNTIYF. The CDR3 coding sequence is TGTGCCAGCAGGGGGACAGCTGGAAACACCATATATTTT.

This clone was seen only a few times. V and J are TRBV30 and TRBJ1-4; the match to TRBD1 covers 9 bases. V shed 2 bases and J 8 bases; nucleotides not matched to a gene: 9. Looked up from germline, CDR1 is GTSNPN and CDR2 is SVGIG (reference sequence). The CDR3 covers 15 residues. Here the CDR3 DNA reads TGTGCCTGGAGTCTTCAGACAGGGGGTCGGGAAAAACTGTTTTTT. Protein sequence: CAWSLQTGGREKLFF. Full variable domain (remainder filled in from reference TRBV30 and TRBJ1-4): SQTIHQWPATLVQPVGSPLSLECTVEGTSNPNLYWYRQAAGRGLQLLFYSVGIGQISSEVPQNLSASRPQDRQFILSSKKLLLSDSGFYLCAWSLQTGGREKLFFGSGTQLSVL.